A selection of T cell receptor beta chains follows, all from one sample in a study of response to subunit inactivated influenza vaccine. TCRdb analysed the RT-PCR reads with MiXCR anew, one entry per CDR3 protein. There are 500,000 to 600,000 distinct CDR3 sequences in the sample; 10% to 15% occur only once, and about an eighth lies in the top ten. This sample comprised PBMCs from blood, obtained roughly 6 weeks after vaccination. The receptors shown here come from a man aged 45-65 years who received an inactivated influenza vaccine. Both conserved end residues are part of each CDR3. A D gene is named only where the DNA matches it firmly. Size is omitted from some rows. Given values are once, few, many or a class for expanded clones.

.	TRBV11-3	TRBJ2-2	TRBD1	CASSDDRGTGELFF	TGTGCCAGCAGCGACGACAGGGGCACCGGGGAGCTGTTTTTT
.	TRBV4-3	TRBJ1-4	.	CASSQAGWGEKLFF	TGCGCCAGCAGCCAAGCCGGGTGGGGTGAAAAACTGTTTTTT
many	TRBV6-2/TRBV6-3	TRBJ2-1	.	CASSLLRGNEQFF	TGTGCCAGCAGTCTGCTTAGGGGGAATGAGCAGTTCTTC
few	TRBV6-5	TRBJ1-2	.	CASSYSGTGYYGYTF	TGTGCCAGCAGTTACTCCGGAACAGGGTACTATGGCTACACCTTC
few	TRBV2	TRBJ2-3	.	CASSEQGDTQYF	TGTGCCAGCAGTGAACAGGGAGATACGCAGTATTTT
.	TRBV12-3/TRBV12-4	TRBJ1-6	.	CASSLGGHNSPLHF	TGTGCCAGCAGTTTAGGGGGGCATAATTCACCCCTCCACTTT
.	TRBV7-2	TRBJ2-7	TRBD2	CASSLGLAGNTYEQYF	TGTGCCAGCAGCTTGGGACTAGCGGGAAATACCTACGAGCAGTACTTC
.	TRBV21-1	TRBJ2-5	.	CASSAGRTGTRYQETQYF	TGTGCCAGCAGCGCTGGACGTACCGGGACTAGGTACCAAGAGACCCAGTACTTC
.	TRBV7-9	TRBJ1-3	.	CASSFGDRSSGNTIYF	TGTGCCAGCAGCTTCGGAGACAGGTCCTCTGGAAACACCATATATTTT
.	TRBV4-1	TRBJ2-2	TRBD1	CASSQKAGTGNTGELFF	TGCGCCAGCAGCCAAAAAGCAGGGACAGGGAACACCGGGGAGCTGTTTTTT
few	TRBV5-6	TRBJ2-2	TRBD1	CASSLGTGLLTGELFF	TGTGCCAGCAGTTTAGGGACAGGCCTGCTAACCGGGGAGCTGTTTTTT
.	TRBV29-1	TRBJ1-4	.	CSVATGSREKLFF	TGCAGCGTCGCGACAGGTAGTAGGGAAAAACTGTTTTTT
.	TRBV20-1	TRBJ1-1	.	CSASDTQNTEAFF	TGCAGTGCCAGCGACACACAGAACACTGAAGCTTTCTTT
few	TRBV7-8	TRBJ1-4	.	CASSTQGWKEKLFF	TGTGCCAGCAGCACGCAGGGTTGGAAAGAAAAACTGTTTTTT
.	TRBV11-2	TRBJ2-7	.	CASSLSWSAGSNSYEQYF	TGTGCCAGCAGCTTAAGCTGGTCCGCAGGGAGTAACTCCTACGAGCAGTACTTC
few	TRBV19	TRBJ2-7	.	CASSISPRGAYEQYF	TGTGCCAGTAGTATATCGCCCAGGGGAGCCTACGAGCAGTACTTC
few	TRBV6-2/TRBV6-3	TRBJ1-1	.	CASSYGKVNTEAFF	TGTGCCAGCAGTTACGGGAAGGTGAACACTGAAGCTTTCTTT
few	TRBV24-1	TRBJ2-5	.	CATSDLGEGVQETQYF	TGTGCCACCAGTGATTTGGGAGAGGGAGTCCAAGAGACCCAGTACTTC
many	TRBV4-3	TRBJ2-5	.	CASSQDMAGTETQYF	TGCGCCAGCAGCCAAGATATGGCGGGCACAGAGACCCAGTACTTC
.	TRBV7-9	TRBJ2-7	.	CASRIDYEQYF	TGTGCCAGCAGGATTGACTACGAGCAGTACTTC
few	TRBV27	TRBJ2-7	TRBD1	CASSFIGQGDIYEQYF	TGTGCCAGCAGTTTCATAGGGCAGGGGGATATCTACGAGCAGTACTTC
.	TRBV28	TRBJ2-7	TRBD2	CATRLASRGYEQYF	TGTGCCACCCGACTAGCGTCCCGGGGGTACGAGCAGTACTTC
many	TRBV5-1	TRBJ2-3	.	CASSLVRTSTDTQYF	TGCGCCAGCAGCTTGGTTCGCACTAGCACAGATACGCAGTATTTT
.	TRBV7-2	TRBJ2-3	.	CASSLSIGDTQYF	TGTGCCAGCAGCTTAAGTATCGGGGATACGCAGTATTTT
.	TRBV4-3	TRBJ2-5	.	CASSQDLAVETQYF	TGCGCCAGCAGCCAAGACTTGGCAGTGGAGACCCAGTACTTC
few	TRBV2	TRBJ2-1	TRBD1	CASSENRGKFF	TGTGCCAGCAGTGAGAACAGGGGGAAATTCTTC
few	TRBV20-1	TRBJ1-5	.	CCARDKGFGNQPQHF	TGCTGTGCTAGAGATAAAGGTTTTGGCAATCAGCCCCAGCATTTT
few	TRBV20-1	TRBJ1-2	TRBD1	CSASGQGANSDYGYTF	TGCAGTGCTAGCGGGCAGGGGGCAAATTCGGACTATGGCTACACCTTC
few	TRBV9	TRBJ2-7	.	CASSPSTVSYEQYF	TGTGCCAGCAGCCCCTCGACCGTCTCCTACGAGCAGTACTTC
many	TRBV4-3	TRBJ1-1	TRBD1	CASSQGGIGTVAFF	TGCGCCAGCAGCCAAGGCGGTATAGGGACAGTAGCTTTCTTT
.	TRBV24-1	TRBJ2-2	.	CATSDLQVGAGELFF	TGTGCCACCAGTGATTTGCAAGTAGGCGCCGGGGAGCTGTTTTTT
few	TRBV6-2/TRBV6-3	TRBJ2-7	.	CASSYQRIWDHEQYF	TGTGCCAGCAGTTATCAAAGGATTTGGGACCACGAGCAGTACTTC
.	TRBV2	TRBJ2-7	.	CASDLTREQYF	TGTGCCAGCGACCTTACGAGGGAGCAGTACTTC
.	TRBV4-1	TRBJ2-3	TRBD2	CASSQENGAGGPNTQYF	TGCGCCAGCAGCCAGGAAAATGGTGCGGGAGGGCCAAATACGCAGTATTTT
many	TRBV7-6	TRBJ2-7	.	CASSLQQMAGRTEQYF	TGTGCCAGCAGCCTCCAGCAAATGGCGGGGAGGACCGAGCAGTACTTC
.	TRBV7-9	TRBJ2-3	.	CASSLASVPDTQYF	TGTGCCAGCAGCTTAGCTTCGGTTCCAGATACGCAGTATTTT
few	TRBV7-2	TRBJ1-2	.	CASSIARGSSGGYTF	TGTGCCAGCAGCATCGCAAGAGGGAGTTCAGGCGGCTACACCTTC
many	TRBV12-3/TRBV12-4	TRBJ2-7	TRBD2	CASSIERGYEQYF	TGTGCCAGCAGTATCGAGCGGGGATACGAGCAGTACTTC
few	TRBV11-2	TRBJ1-3	.	CASSLWTTHSGNTIYF	TGTGCCAGCAGCCTCTGGACCACACACTCTGGAAACACCATATATTTT
.	TRBV7-6	TRBJ2-5	TRBD2	CASSLTASGQETQYF	TGTGCCAGCAGCTTAACCGCTAGCGGACAAGAGACCCAGTACTTC
.	TRBV29-1	TRBJ1-1	.	CSVEDLGVTEAFF	TGCAGCGTTGAAGATCTCGGGGTTACTGAAGCTTTCTTT
.	TRBV11-2	TRBJ1-1	.	CASSLEGTSNTEAFF	TGTGCCAGCAGCTTAGAAGGGACATCGAACACTGAAGCTTTCTTT
.	TRBV5-1	TRBJ1-1	.	CASSLEAVSFTEAFF	TGCGCCAGCAGCTTGGAAGCGGTTTCGTTCACTGAAGCTTTCTTT
few	TRBV20-1	TRBJ2-1	TRBD2	CSAVAGASGGEQFF	TGCAGTGCGGTAGCGGGGGCTAGCGGGGGTGAGCAGTTCTTC
many	TRBV29-1	TRBJ2-7	.	CSVEASRRVGEQYF	TGCAGCGTTGAAGCCTCCCGCAGGGTCGGCGAGCAGTACTTC
few	TRBV7-6	TRBJ2-3	.	CASSFPGGSDTQYF	TGTGCCAGCAGCTTCCCTGGGGGGTCAGATACGCAGTATTTT
many	TRBV5-1	TRBJ1-1	.	CASSFRMNTEAFF	TGCGCCAGCAGCTTCCGGATGAACACTGAAGCTTTCTTT
.	TRBV5-1	TRBJ1-1	.	CASSLAGGFEAFF	TGCGCCAGCAGCTTAGCAGGAGGGTTTGAAGCTTTCTTT
many	TRBV29-1	TRBJ2-2	.	CSVGESTGELFF	TGCAGCGTTGGAGAAAGCACCGGGGAGCTGTTTTTT
many	TRBV6-2/TRBV6-3	TRBJ2-7	TRBD1	CASSYVTGQGSYEQYF	TGTGCCAGCAGTTACGTAACGGGACAGGGGTCCTACGAGCAGTACTTC
few	TRBV15	TRBJ2-2	.	CATSRYRNTGELFF	TGTGCCACCAGCAGATACAGGAACACCGGGGAGCTGTTTTTT
.	TRBV2	TRBJ1-1	.	CLVQSVFAEAFF	TGTTTGGTCCAGTCGGTATTCGCTGAAGCTTTCTTT
.	TRBV2	TRBJ2-1	TRBD2	CASSGSGGAYNEQFF	TGTGCCAGCAGTGGGTCGGGGGGGGCCTACAATGAGCAGTTCTTC
.	TRBV6-2/TRBV6-3	TRBJ1-1	.	CASTIWGVNTEAFF	TGTGCCAGCACCATCTGGGGGGTGAACACTGAAGCTTTCTTT
many	TRBV7-2	TRBJ2-7	.	CASSLDRYYEQYF	TGTGCCAGCAGCTTAGACAGATACTACGAGCAGTACTTC
few	TRBV21-1	TRBJ2-1	.	CASSKERVLAGGPRPGNEQFF	TGTGCCAGCAGCAAAGAGAGGGTACTAGCGGGAGGGCCAAGGCCGGGGAATGAGCAGTTCTTC
.	TRBV18	TRBJ2-1	.	CASSPRQESSSNEQFF	TGTGCCAGCTCACCAAGACAGGAAAGTTCGTCCAATGAGCAGTTCTTC
few	TRBV2	TRBJ2-6	TRBD1	CASSGTGRDSGANVLTF	TGTGCCAGCAGCGGGACAGGGCGAGACTCTGGGGCCAACGTCCTGACTTTC
few	TRBV5-1	TRBJ2-3	.	CASSPTGNFKTDTQYF	TGCGCCAGCAGCCCGACAGGAAATTTTAAAACAGATACGCAGTATTTT
few	TRBV12-3/TRBV12-4	TRBJ1-3	.	CASSVAVARLGNTIYF	TGTGCCAGCAGCGTCGCGGTGGCCAGACTTGGAAACACCATATATTTT